The T cell receptor (beta chain) under discussion was sequenced for a study of T cells in Graves' hyperthyroidism and ophthalmopathy. What was amplified from RNA transcripts were TCR beta CDR3 regions. TCR CDR3 regions were first amplified by RT-PCR with HTBI primers. TCRdb called the multiplex PCR reads again in MiXCR, with one record for every CDR3 protein. The repertoire holds 500,000 to 750,000 distinct CDR3 sequences, with around 14% as singletons. Hyperthyroidism was newly diagnosed in patients aged 18 to 65 (duration under 2 months). Trimming shortened V by 0 bases and J by 4 bases, and 10 bases separated the two germline ends. CDR3 length: 15 residues. Germline V lookup: CDR1 MNHEY, CDR2 SVGAGI.

The chain recombines TRBV6-5 with TRBJ1-3; tentative D call: TRBD1 (5 bases). This receptor was obtained from a woman in her thirties with Graves' hyperthyroidism. The sequencing input was blood. The CDR3, as DNA: TGTGCCAGCAGTTACTCGGGGGATCCCGGAAACACCATATATTTT. Its translation is CASSYSGDPGNTIYF.